This T cell receptor (beta chain) emerged from a study of siplizumab effects on memory and regulatory T cells (dated by TCRdb to about 2019). About the investigation overall: The effect of the anti-CD2 antibody siplizumab on alloreactive T-cell subsets was examined in allogeneic mixed lymphocyte reactions constructed from human PBMCs.

The protocol used for the library was the immunoSEQ multiplex PCR assay. Each sample had around 100,000 TCR templates assayed by the deep sequencing platform. Genomic DNA extracted from sorted T cells was the material used for TCRbeta CDR3 sequencing. The published analysis was carried out like this. The R programming language was used for clonal analysis of TCRbeta CDR3 data. Alloreactive CD4+ and CD8+ clones were identified by comparing unstimulated samples to CFSE-low samples taken after the reaction. By matching sequences to the repertoires of sorted unstimulated Treg and non-Treg cells, each alloreactive CD4+ clone was assigned a regulatory or non-regulatory origin. Sourced from immuneACCESS, this table was stored by TCRdb with only in-frame sequences that have V and J called. A share of the clones is absent; for the studies checked, an unresolved V gene accounts for under half, and the remainder has no known explanation. V, J and clone size are those of that table, while D and trimming were read from the DNA. In all, the sample holds around 68,000 clones, and around nine tenths of those were seen once. 1.7% of the sample is held by the ten biggest clonotypes.

CDR1 MNHEY and CDR2 SMNVEV were looked up in the germline V gene (reference sequence). The CDR3, cysteine through phenylalanine, is 14 amino acids long. The kept DNA is CDR3 alone, 42 bases in frame from the first base. V was cut back by 2 bases and J by 4 bases, leaving a gap of 11 bases between them. What the study reported, not specific to this receptor: No functional confirmation was obtained for the suppressive function of proliferating Tregs from siplizumab cultures. The cumulative frequency of alloreactive sequences traceable to unstimulated CD4+ memory T cells was significantly reduced by siplizumab. Roughly 75-97% of proliferating CD4+ or CD8+ clones could not be assigned a naive or memory phenotype. Compared with memory T cells, unstimulated naive T cells appeared more diverse, and naive cells seemed to make a substantial contribution to the alloresponse. Because sequences at frequencies below about 10^-5 were poorly captured, only a minor fraction of alloreactive clones could be mapped back to unstimulated subsets. Among mappable alloreactive CD4+ clones, an average Treg-derived fraction of roughly 71% was observed with siplizumab, compared with 26.9% in control reactions.

This clone was seen once. Its antigen is currently not known. Base-call qualities are not available, and no considerably larger clone is one nucleotide away. TCRbeta CDR3 sequencing was performed on sorted unstimulated T cells and on proliferating T cells recovered from mixed lymphocyte reactions. Fresh whole blood from ten HLA-typed healthy donors served as the source for isolating PBMCs. To map where alloreactive clones came from, CD4+ regulatory T cells in the unstimulated state were FACS-sorted. The sample taken for sequencing was Tregs sorted from blood. The TCR was taken from a human donor in good health. The chain was built from TRBV27 and TRBJ1-1; the D gene is unclear. Read as DNA, the sequence is TGTGCCAGCAGTTTAAACGGAGGGCGCACTGAAGCTTTCTTT. This gives the protein CASSLNGGRTEAFF.